The 2 T cell receptor beta chains listed next were all sequenced from one sample in a study of preoperative IRX-2 immunotherapy in early breast cancer. Data came from immunoSEQ multiplex PCR; TCRdb stores just in-frame clones and leaves some out. The table includes roughly 27,000 clones, over 75% detected once. As to treatment: preoperative locoregional IRX-2 cytokine immunotherapy. This material was obtained from a patient treated with IRX-2 immunotherapy. The receptors shown here come from a human donor with breast cancer.

The rearrangement uses TRBV23-1 and TRBJ1-1; D call uncertain. TRBV23-1 is known as an ORF, though its function is uncertain. This CDR3 has 13 residues. The V end lost 6 bases, the J end lost 6 bases, and 14 bases lay between the germline ends. The CDR3 region is CASSLDPRAEAFF. CDR3 DNA: TGCGCCAGCAGCCTCGACCCAAGAGCTGAAGCTTTCTTT.

This clone was observed a single time. The chain has TRBV14 and TRBJ1-2, with D unclear. From germline, CDR1 is SGHDN and CDR2 FVKESK. V lost 3 bases and J lost 4, with 12 bases in between. The CDR3 sequence is 14 residues long. In nucleotides, the CDR3 is TGTGCCAGCAGCCAGGGGAGCGCGGTCTATGGCTACACCTTC. Encoded protein: CASSQGSAVYGYTF. Full variable domain (rest looked up from reference TRBV14 and TRBJ1-2): EAGVTQFPSHSVIEKGQTVTLRCDPISGHDNLYWYRRVMGKEIKFLLHFVKESKQDESGMPNNRFLAERTGGTYSTLKVQPAELEDSGVYFCASSQGSAVYGYTFGSGTRLTVV.